The rows below give T cell receptor beta chains drawn from one sample of a study of T cell repertoires in cytomegalovirus infection. Antigen specificity for these receptors is unknown. In TCRdb, the reads were re-called with MiXCR into one record per CDR3 protein. The sample gives about 830,000 distinct CDR3 sequences, roughly 33% of which show up once; about an eighth is in the top ten. The sample in question was cultured CD8+ T cells from PBMCs, obtained from culture after CMV antigen stimulation. Source of these receptors: a human donor in good health (CMV status not recorded). Some clones in this sample may be carry-over from other donors' samples. The CDR3 runs from the conserved cysteine through the conserved F or W. D genes are given only for firm matches. Only some rows state a clone size, as once, few, many or a class for expanded clones.

v_gene	j_gene	abundance	d_gene	CDR3nt	CDR3aa
TRBV7-6	TRBJ2-5	many	NA	TGTGCCAGCAGCCTAGAAGAGTCCGAGACCCAGTACTTC	CASSLEESETQYF
TRBV7-2	TRBJ1-2	many	TRBD1	TGTGCCAGCAGCCCAAGGCACGAGGGGACAGGCTATGGCTACACCTTC	CASSPRHEGTGYGYTF
TRBV19	TRBJ1-5	NA	NA	TGTGCCAGTACCCCTAGGCGGCAGCCTAGCAATCAGCCCCAGCATTTT	CASTPRRQPSNQPQHF
TRBV19	TRBJ2-7	NA	TRBD1	TGTGCCAGTAGTATAGCGGGGACAGACTACGAGCAGTACTTC	CASSIAGTDYEQYF
TRBV5-4	TRBJ2-7	NA	NA	TGTGCCAGCAGCCCGACAGGTCGTCCCTACGAGCAGTACTTC	CASSPTGRPYEQYF
TRBV7-6	TRBJ2-2	NA	NA	TGTGCCAGCAGCCACTCTAGGGGTTCGGTCACCGGGAAGCTGTTTTTT	CASSHSRGSVTGKLFF
TRBV4-1	TRBJ1-1	NA	NA	TGCGCCAGCAGCTCCTTCGGGGGGACTGAAGCTTTCTTT	CASSSFGGTEAFF
TRBV7-6	TRBJ2-1	NA	TRBD2	TGTGCTAGCAGCTCCCACCCCGGGGGGGGGGGTTCCTACAATGAGCAGTTCTTC	CASSSHPGGGGSYNEQFF
TRBV4-1	TRBJ2-2	few	TRBD1	TGCGCCAGCAGAGTTCCGGGACAGGGTATCGGGGAGCTGTTTTTT	CASRVPGQGIGELFF
TRBV7-9	TRBJ2-3	few	TRBD2	TGTGCCAGCAGCTTACCCCCCCCTAGCGGGGGGCGCCAATATCACACAGATACGCAGTATTTT	CASSLPPPSGGRQYHTDTQYF
TRBV12-3/TRBV12-4	TRBJ2-2	NA	TRBD2	TGTGCCAACAGTTTCGGGCTAGCGGGGAACACCGGGGAGCTGTTTTTT	CANSFGLAGNTGELFF
TRBV7-2	TRBJ1-1	many	NA	TGTGCCAGCAGCTTATGGGGGGAGACTGAAGCTTTCTTT	CASSLWGETEAFF
TRBV7-9	TRBJ2-5	many	TRBD2	TGTGCCAGCAGTGGCGGGGGGCGCGAGACCCAGTACTTC	CASSGGGRETQYF
TRBV7-9	TRBJ2-1	NA	NA	TGTGCCAGCAGCTTCCGGGACGGTGACTCCTACAATGAGCAGTTCTTC	CASSFRDGDSYNEQFF
TRBV11-2	TRBJ1-4	NA	NA	TGTGCCAGCAGCCTTAATGAAAATGAAAAACTGTTTTTT	CASSLNENEKLFF
TRBV5-1	TRBJ2-1	few	NA	TGCGCCAGCAGCCCGTCGCTTGTGGGGTTAAGCGATGAGCAGTTCTTC	CASSPSLVGLSDEQFF
TRBV5-6	TRBJ2-3	NA	NA	TGTGCCAGCACGGACAGACGCACAGATACGCAGTATTTT	CASTDRRTDTQYF
TRBV12-3/TRBV12-4	TRBJ1-3	few	NA	TGTGCCAGCATCCGTCAGGGCACCATATATTTT	CASIRQGTIYF
TRBV12-3/TRBV12-4	TRBJ2-3	NA	NA	TGTGCCATCAGACAAGGGGGGCCCGCCGCAGATACGCAGTATTTT	CAIRQGGPAADTQYF
TRBV9	TRBJ2-1	NA	TRBD2	TGTGCCAGCAGCGCGCGGGGGAACCCCTACAATGAGCAGTTCTTC	CASSARGNPYNEQFF